This TCR beta chain was recorded in a study of shared clonotypes between healthy human individuals. Whole-study findings and limits: A generally larger estimated richness was seen in naive subsets than in memory subsets.

Concerning this clone itself: No antigen is known for it.

Germline loops: CDR1 KGHSH, CDR2 LQKENI. V was cut by 0 bases and J by 3 bases, with 6 bases left in between. CDR3 length: 13 residues. Original analysis: Sequence data from immunoSEQ were junction-only and lacked quality scores; consequently, filtering differed. The assay was immunoSEQ multiplex PCR, and TCRdb's table has in-frame clones only and misses some. V and J calls and clone size come straight from that table; D and trimming were deduced from the DNA. The data contain over 850,000 clones, 75% to 80% of them seen just once; the ten biggest clones take up roughly 0.55%. The donors were adults (healthy and HIV-negative) with no recent acute infections or vaccinations. Only Caucasian adults living in Nashville, Tennessee served as donors.

Sequencing was done on a sample of memory CD4+ T cells from PBMCs. Subset of the sample: CD45RA-negative fraction. This chain joins TRBV18 and TRBJ2-7, with unresolved D. The source of this sequence is a man younger than 30 in good health. Some clones in this sample may be carry-over from other donors' samples. The CDR3 region is CASSPPGFYEQYF. The CDR3 coding sequence is TGTGCCAGCTCACCACCGGGGTTCTACGAGCAGTACTTC.